This T cell receptor (beta chain) was captured by sequencing in a study of T-cell reconstitution after alpha-beta-depleted transplantation in children. This clonotype was detected many times. Unique molecular identifiers were built into the TCRbeta library. TCRdb re-called the PCR reads through MiXCR, storing one row per CDR3 protein. This sample yields 190,000 or so distinct CDR3 sequences, of which 6% to 7% are seen a single time; 3% to 3.5% belongs to the top ten. CDR3 length: 14 amino acids. The germline CDR1 and CDR2 sequences are SGHRS and YFSETQ. The V gene end was trimmed by 3 bases and the J gene end by 2 bases; junction bases not matched to a gene: 3.

This TCR was recovered from a human donor who donated a stem cell graft to a child with Wiskott-Aldrich syndrome. The chain is built from TRBV5-1 and TRBJ2-7; 9 positions match TRBD1. The material sequenced was PBMCs from the stem cell graft donor, taken from the stem cell graft. For the CDR3, the DNA is TGCGCCAGCAGCTCGCGACAGGGGGCCTACGAGCAGTACTTC. As protein: CASSSRQGAYEQYF.